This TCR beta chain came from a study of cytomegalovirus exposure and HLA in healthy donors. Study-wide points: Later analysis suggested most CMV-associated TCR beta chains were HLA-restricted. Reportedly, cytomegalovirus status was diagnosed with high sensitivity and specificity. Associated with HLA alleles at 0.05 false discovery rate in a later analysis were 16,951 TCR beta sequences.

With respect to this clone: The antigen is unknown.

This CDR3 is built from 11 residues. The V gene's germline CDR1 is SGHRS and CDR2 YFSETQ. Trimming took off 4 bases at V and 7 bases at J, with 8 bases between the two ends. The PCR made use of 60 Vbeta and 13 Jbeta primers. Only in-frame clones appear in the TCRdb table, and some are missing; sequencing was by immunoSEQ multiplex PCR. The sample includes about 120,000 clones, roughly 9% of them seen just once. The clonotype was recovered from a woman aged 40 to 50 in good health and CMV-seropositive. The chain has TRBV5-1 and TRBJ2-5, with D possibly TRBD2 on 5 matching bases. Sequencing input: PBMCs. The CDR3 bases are TGCGCCAGCAGCATCGAGGGGACCCAGTACTTC. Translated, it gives CASSIEGTQYF.